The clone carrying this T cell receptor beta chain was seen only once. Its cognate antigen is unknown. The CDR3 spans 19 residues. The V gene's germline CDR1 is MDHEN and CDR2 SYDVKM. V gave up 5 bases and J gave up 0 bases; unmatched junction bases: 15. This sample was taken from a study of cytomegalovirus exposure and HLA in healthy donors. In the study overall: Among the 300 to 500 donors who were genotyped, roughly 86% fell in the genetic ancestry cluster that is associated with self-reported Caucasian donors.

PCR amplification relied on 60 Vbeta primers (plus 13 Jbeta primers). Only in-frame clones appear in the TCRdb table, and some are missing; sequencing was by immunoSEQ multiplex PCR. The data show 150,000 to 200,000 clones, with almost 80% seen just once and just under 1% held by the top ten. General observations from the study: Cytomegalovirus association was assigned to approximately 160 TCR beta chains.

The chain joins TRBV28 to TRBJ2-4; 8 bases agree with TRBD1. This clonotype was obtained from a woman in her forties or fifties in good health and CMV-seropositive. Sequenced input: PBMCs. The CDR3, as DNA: TGTGCCAGCAGTCCATGGTGGGAAGGACAGGGAGCAGCCAAAAACATTCAGTACTTC. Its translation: CASSPWWEGQGAAKNIQYF.